This entry lists 28 T cell receptor beta chains sequenced from one sample in a study of T cells in Graves' hyperthyroidism and ophthalmopathy. Amplification of TCR beta CDR3 regions used RNA as the template. In the first-round RT-PCR of the TCR CDR3, the HTBI primer set was used. TCRdb re-called the multiplex PCR reads with MiXCR, one entry per CDR3 protein. The data show about 360,000 distinct CDR3 sequences, with around 16% seen just once and about 30% held by the top ten. Source material: blood. The source of these receptors is a woman between 18 and 29 years old with Graves' hyperthyroidism that later progressed to Graves' ophthalmopathy.

This clonotype occurred many times. The chain links TRBV11-3 to TRBJ1-2, with 9 bases that match TRBD1. Looked up from germline, CDR1 is SGHNT and CDR2 is YENEEA. The J segment lost 3 bases and the V segment lost 4 bases, leaving 12 bases of the junction unmatched. The CDR3 spans 17 residues. CDR3 sequence: CASSSTPRTGEDYGYTF. Written as DNA, the CDR3 is TGTGCCAGCAGCTCAACGCCACGGACAGGGGAGGACTATGGCTACACCTTC.

The chain uses TRBV20-1 and TRBJ2-5; 7 nucleotides align to TRBD1. CDR3 length equals 15 residues. J was trimmed by 1 base and V by 4 bases; bases with no gene match: 9. The germline CDR1 and CDR2 sequences are DFQATT and SNEGSKA (reference sequence). CDR3 loop: CSATPRQGIQETQYF. The CDR3 DNA reads as TGCAGTGCTACTCCCCGACAGGGAATCCAAGAGACCCAGTACTTC.

This clonotype was observed many times. The rearrangement uses TRBV6-1 and TRBJ2-3; tentative D call: TRBD2 (5 bases). Deletions cut 6 bases from V and 2 bases from J, with 12 bases between. The germline V gene has CDR1 MNHNS and CDR2 SASEGT. The CDR3 has 14 residues. DNA for the CDR3: TGTGCCAGCAGCTCAACTAGAGACACAGATACGCAGTATTTT. Amino acids: CASSSTRDTDTQYF.

This clonotype has a handful of counts. The CDR3 reads CAAQGAAGANVLTF. The CDR3 DNA follows: TGTGCCGCTCAGGGGGCGGCTGGGGCCAACGTCCTGACTTTC. This chain connects TRBV10-3 to TRBJ2-6, with TRBD1 matching 8 bases. Germline assignment: CDR1 ENHRY and CDR2 SYGVKD. The CDR3 length is 14 residues. J was trimmed by 2 bases and V by 11 bases; bases with no gene match: 5.

The rearrangement links TRBV6-4 to TRBJ1-5; D call uncertain. V was cut by 3 bases and J by 1 base, with 16 bases left in between. Germline CDR1 and CDR2: MRHNA and SNTAGT. This CDR3 spans 17 amino acids. The CDR3, as DNA: TGTGCCAGCAGTGATCCGGACCTGATACACAGCAATCAGCCCCAGCATTTT. Translated, it gives CASSDPDLIHSNQPQHF.

This clonotype was found many times. The chain combines TRBV28 with TRBJ2-1; TRBD2 matches 7 bases. Per the germline V gene, CDR1 is MDHEN and CDR2 is SYDVKM. This CDR3 region has 15 residues. J lost 4 bases, V lost 7 bases, and 10 bases had no gene match. DNA of the CDR3: TGTGCCAGCACCCCCGTGAGCGGGGATTACAATGAGCAGTTCTTC. This translates into CASTPVSGDYNEQFF.

The V and J genes are TRBV7-9 and TRBJ2-5, with D possibly TRBD2 on 6 matching bases. The V and J ends lost 2 bases and 4 bases respectively, with 14 bases between them. The germline CDR1 and CDR2 sequences are SEHNR and FQNEAQ (reference sequence). The CDR3 is 15 amino acids. The chain's CDR3 is CASSLRGVQLETQYF. The CDR3 nucleotides read TGTGCCAGCAGCTTACGCGGGGTCCAATTAGAGACCCAGTACTTC.

This clonotype was seen at least ten times. The chain recombines TRBV6-2 or TRBV6-3 with TRBJ2-1; TRBD2 matches at 14 bases. The CDR3 has 17 residues. The germline gives CDR1 MNHEY, CDR2 SVGEGT. V was pared by 7 bases and J by 7 bases, with 12 bases of the junction left unmatched. The CDR3 reads CASKLRLAGGRGNEQFF. DNA of the CDR3: TGTGCCAGCAAACTTAGACTAGCGGGAGGGCGAGGGAATGAGCAGTTCTTC.

In regard to this clonotype: One end of the junction fails to match germline, which may point to a read error. The gene calls are TRBV2 and TRBJ1-6, with D tentatively TRBD1 (5 bases). The CDR3 runs 14 residues. Germline values: CDR1 SNHLY, CDR2 FYNNEI. The CDR3 is CASSEGQAHSPLHF. CDR3 coding DNA: TGTGCCAGCAGTGAGGGGCAGGCACATTCGCCCCTCCACTTT.

This clonotype was recorded at least ten times. The chain uses TRBV20-1 and TRBJ2-7, with D perhaps TRBD2 (5 bases). Germline V lookup: CDR1 DFQATT, CDR2 SNEGSKA (reference sequence). This CDR3 contains 14 residues. Trimming removed 0 bases from V and 5 bases from J, with 14 bases in between. CDR3 amino acids: CSARDRGRSDEQYF. The CDR3 bases are TGCAGTGCTAGAGATCGAGGGCGGTCCGACGAGCAGTACTTC.

The chain joins TRBV6-5 to TRBJ2-7; 10 bases agree with TRBD1. The germline gives CDR1 MNHEY, CDR2 SVGAGI. With V trimmed by 0 bases and J by 4 bases, 9 bases remained unmatched. The CDR3 is 17 residues long. In DNA form, the CDR3 reads TGTGCCAGCAGTTACTCTTTGGGGACAGGGGCAGCTTACGAGCAGTACTTC. Translated, it gives CASSYSLGTGAAYEQYF.

In this sample, this clonotype turned up a few times. The rearrangement joins TRBV6-1 to TRBJ2-7; 9 positions match TRBD1. From germline, CDR1 is MNHNS and CDR2 SASEGT. The junction had 6 bases not matched to a gene; V was cut back by 6 bases and J by 3 bases. The CDR3 has 14 amino acids. CDR3 region: CASRDGQGNYEQYF. Written as DNA, the CDR3 is TGTGCCAGCAGAGACGGACAGGGGAACTACGAGCAGTACTTC.

This clonotype came up many times. The rearrangement joins TRBV28 to TRBJ2-7, with 13 bases that match TRBD2. The CDR3 is made up of 21 amino acids. Unmatched junction bases numbered 22, after V lost 3 bases and J lost 5 bases. The germline CDR1 and CDR2 sequences are MDHEN and SYDVKM. CDR3 in amino acids: CASSLPPLLAGGPNVYNEQYF. CDR3 DNA: TGTGCCAGCAGTTTGCCCCCGCTACTAGCGGGAGGGCCGAATGTATATAACGAGCAGTACTTC.

This CDR3 is CASSDKRGWQTMNTEAFF. The CDR3 region has the DNA TGTGCCAGCAGTGACAAAAGGGGTTGGCAGACCATGAACACTGAAGCTTTCTTT. The rearrangement joins TRBV6-1 to TRBJ1-1; TRBD1 might be the D (5 bases). The V end was cut by 3 bases, the J end by 0 bases, with 20 bases between. The CDR3 is 18 amino acids. Germline lookup yields CDR1 MNHNS and CDR2 SASEGT.

This chain uses TRBV3-1 with TRBJ1-3, with 7 bases matching TRBD1. Germline V gene sequence: CDR1 LGHDT, CDR2 YNNKEL (reference sequence). J lost 3 bases, V lost 5 bases, and 10 bases had no gene match. The CDR3 has 16 amino acids. CDR3 sequence (DNA): TGTGCCAGCAGCTACAGACAGGGCCTTGTTGGAAACACCATATATTTT. Its protein product is CASSYRQGLVGNTIYF.

This clonotype was recorded many times. The J gene is TRBJ2-1, the V gene TRBV2; possible D gene TRBD1, 6 bases. V lost 7 bases and J 0 bases, leaving 22 bases between the germline ends. The CDR3 totals 18 residues. Germline CDR1 is SNHLY and CDR2 is FYNNEI. The CDR3 DNA sequence: TGTGCCAGCACCCATAAAGCCCTACGAGGGGGCTCCTACAATGAGCAGTTCTTC. Its translation is CASTHKALRGGSYNEQFF.

Only a few counts were recorded for this clonotype. This chain joins TRBV10-3 and TRBJ2-4; no definite D call. The V end lost 0 bases, the J end lost 0 bases, and 6 bases lay between the germline ends. CDR1 and CDR2 (germline): ENHRY, SYGVKD. There are 15 residues in the CDR3. The CDR3 sequence is CAISESSRAKNIQYF. The DNA for the CDR3 is TGTGCCATCAGTGAGTCGAGCAGAGCCAAAAACATTCAGTACTTC.

This clonotype was observed a few times. The chain employs TRBV13 and TRBJ1-1, with TRBD1 matching 11 bases. The CDR3 runs to 13 residues. Losses at the gene ends were 6 bases for V and 8 bases for J; bases not matched to a gene: 5. CDR1 PRHDT and CDR2 FYEKMQ come from the germline V gene (reference sequence). The CDR3 is CASRRTGGAEAFF. Here the CDR3 DNA reads TGTGCCAGCAGGCGGACAGGGGGCGCGGAAGCTTTCTTT.

The chain has TRBV3-1 and TRBJ2-4; 8 bases line up with TRBD1. The CDR3 totals 13 residues. With 4 bases clipped from V and 7 bases from J, the junction kept 3 bases outside the gene matches. CDR1 is LGHDT and CDR2 is YNNKEL in the germline V gene (reference sequence). The CDR3 bases are TGTGCCAGCAGCCCGGACAGGGCGAACATTCAGTACTTC. Protein product: CASSPDRANIQYF.

This clonotype occurred many times. The V and J genes are TRBV2 and TRBJ2-3; D gene uncertain. The CDR3 totals 14 residues. Trimming pared 11 bases from V and 0 bases from J, leaving 15 bases between. Germline V lookup: CDR1 SNHLY, CDR2 FYNNEI. This CDR3 reads CACSSVESTDTQYF. CDR3 bases: TGTGCCTGCTCCAGCGTAGAGAGCACAGATACGCAGTATTTT.

As to this clonotype: Given a much more abundant clone one base away, this may be a read error. This sequence joins TRBV6-9 and TRBJ2-1; D is possibly TRBD2 (5 bases). This CDR3 region has 13 residues. V was clipped by 4 bases and J by 9 bases, with 13 bases between them. Germline V gene sequence: CDR1 MNHGY, CDR2 SVAAGI. CDR3: CASSWRTRGEQFF. The CDR3 DNA sequence: TGTGCCAGCAGTTGGAGGACTCGGGGTGAGCAGTTCTTC.

This clonotype was detected ten times or more. This chain connects TRBV20-1 to TRBJ1-2; D not resolved. Trimming took 6 bases from V and 5 from J, leaving 16 bases between them. In germline, CDR1 is DFQATT, CDR2 SNEGSKA (reference sequence). There are 13 residues in the CDR3. CDR3 loop: CSAPLPEIYGYTF. For the CDR3, the DNA is TGCAGTGCCCCGCTCCCCGAGATATATGGCTACACCTTC.

This rearrangement joins TRBV6-4 to TRBJ2-7; perhaps D is TRBD1 or TRBD2 (5 bases each). CDR1 and CDR2 from the germline V gene are MRHNA and SNTAGT. This CDR3 comprises 11 residues. V lost 10 bases to trimming and J lost 3 bases, with 10 bases between them. CDR3 nucleotide sequence: TGTGCCACTCGGGACGGCTACGAGCAGTACTTC. Amino acid sequence: CATRDGYEQYF.

The table lists this clonotype with many counts. The V and J genes are TRBV20-1 and TRBJ1-6; TRBD1 matches 9 bases. Germline V gene lookup returns CDR1 DFQATT and CDR2 SNEGSKA (reference sequence). The ends lost 5 bases at V and 7 bases at J; junction bases unmatched: 3. CDR3 size: 13 residues. The DNA for the CDR3 is TGCAGTGCTGGAGGACAGGGGAATTCACCCCTCCACTTT. Its translation: CSAGGQGNSPLHF.

This clonotype was observed at least ten times. The V gene is TRBV6-1, the J gene TRBJ1-4, with D unresolved. V was trimmed by 5 bases and J by 8 bases, leaving 12 bases between them. This CDR3 contains 13 residues. The germline gives CDR1 MNHNS, CDR2 SASEGT. The CDR3, as DNA: TGTGCCAGCAGTATCAATTCCGGGGAAAAACTGTTTTTT. Residues: CASSINSGEKLFF.

This sequence joins TRBV4-1 and TRBJ2-7; D is uncertain. This CDR3 spans 14 amino acids. Germline V gene sequence: CDR1 MGHRA, CDR2 YSYEKL. V lost 1 base and J lost 2, with 9 bases in between. The CDR3 loop reads CASSQVGLPYEQYF. DNA for the CDR3: TGCGCCAGCAGCCAAGTGGGCCTCCCCTACGAGCAGTACTTC.

This clonotype was counted many times. This chain links TRBV6-1 with TRBJ2-3; 12 bases align to TRBD2. J lost 4 bases, V lost 2 bases, and 1 base had no gene match. Germline V gene lookup returns CDR1 MNHNS and CDR2 SASEGT. The CDR3 runs 15 residues. CDR3 amino acids: CASSERLAGADTQYF. In DNA, the CDR3 is TGTGCCAGCAGTGAACGACTAGCGGGAGCAGATACGCAGTATTTT.

Remarks on this clonotype: Possible read error: a much larger clone is one base away. The rearrangement uses TRBV3-1 and TRBJ1-6; D gene ambiguous. Germline V gene data show CDR1 as LGHDT and CDR2 as YNNKEL (reference sequence). CDR3 length: 12 residues. The CDR3 DNA follows: TGTGCCAGCAGCTCTTGGAATTCACTCCTCCACTTT. Translation: CASSSWNSLLHF. The variable domain in full, with the rest retrieved from reference TRBV3-1 and TRBJ1-6, is DTAVSQTPKYLVTQMGNDKSIKCEQNLGHDTMYWYKQDSKKFLKIMFSYNNKELIINETVPNRFSPKSPDKAHLNLHINSLELGDSAVYFCASSSWNSLLHFGNGTRLTVT.